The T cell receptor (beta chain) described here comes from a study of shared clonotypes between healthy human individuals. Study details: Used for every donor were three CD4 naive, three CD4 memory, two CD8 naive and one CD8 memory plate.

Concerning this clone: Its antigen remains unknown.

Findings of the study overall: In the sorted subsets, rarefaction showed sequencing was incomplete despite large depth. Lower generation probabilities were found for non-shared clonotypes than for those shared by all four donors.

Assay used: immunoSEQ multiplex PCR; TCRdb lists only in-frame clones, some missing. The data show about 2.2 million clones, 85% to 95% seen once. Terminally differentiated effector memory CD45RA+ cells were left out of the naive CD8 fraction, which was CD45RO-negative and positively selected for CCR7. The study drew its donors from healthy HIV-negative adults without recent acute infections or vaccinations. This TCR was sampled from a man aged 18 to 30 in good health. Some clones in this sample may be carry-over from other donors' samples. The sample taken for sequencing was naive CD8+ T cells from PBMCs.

This CDR3 reads CASSEPAHSSYNEQFF. DNA for the CDR3: TGCGCCAGCAGTGAGCCCGCACATAGCTCCTACAATGAGCAGTTCTTC. The chain has TRBV10-2 and TRBJ2-1, with D hard to call. This CDR3 is built from 16 residues. The germline gives CDR1 WSHSY, CDR2 SAAADI. V was cut by 2 bases and J by 0 bases, with 11 bases left in between.